These T cell receptor beta chains were read from a single sample in a study of T cell changes during pregnancy in multiple sclerosis. This table comes from immunoSEQ multiplex PCR, and its TCRdb copy is limited to in-frame clones, with some not included. The data show tens of thousands of clones, over 90% seen once. The starting material was CD8+ T cells from peripheral blood mononuclear cells, obtained in the third trimester of pregnancy. These receptors were obtained from a female donor with multiple sclerosis, enrolled in a pregnancy study. Both conserved end residues are part of each CDR3. A D gene is named only where the DNA matches it firmly. Size is omitted from some rows. Given values are once, few, many or a class for expanded clones.

clone_size: once
v_call: TRBV11-2
d_call: NA
j_call: TRBJ2-1
cdr3_aa: CASSLQGSYNEQFF
cdr3_nt: TGTGCCAGCAGCTTACAGGGGTCCTACAATGAGCAGTTCTTC

clone_size: NA
v_call: TRBV5-6
d_call: NA
j_call: TRBJ2-5
cdr3_aa: CASSLADREETQYF
cdr3_nt: TGTGCCAGCAGCTTGGCGGACAGAGAAGAGACCCAGTACTTC

clone_size: NA
v_call: TRBV7-2
d_call: TRBD2
j_call: TRBJ2-1
cdr3_aa: CASSLVPGGTYNEQFF
cdr3_nt: TGTGCCAGCAGCTTAGTTCCCGGGGGGACCTACAATGAGCAGTTCTTC

clone_size: NA
v_call: TRBV5-5
d_call: TRBD2
j_call: TRBJ2-1
cdr3_aa: CASSRGTSGPEQFF
cdr3_nt: TGTGCCAGCAGCCGGGGGACTAGCGGACCGGAGCAGTTCTTC

clone_size: once
v_call: TRBV27
d_call: TRBD1
j_call: TRBJ1-4
cdr3_aa: CASSPWTGMANEKLFF
cdr3_nt: TGTGCCAGCAGTCCCTGGACAGGAATGGCTAATGAAAAACTGTTTTTT

clone_size: NA
v_call: TRBV18
d_call: NA
j_call: TRBJ1-1
cdr3_aa: CASSPSTENTEAFF
cdr3_nt: TGTGCCAGCTCACCCTCTACAGAGAACACTGAAGCTTTCTTT

clone_size: NA
v_call: TRBV6-5
d_call: TRBD1
j_call: TRBJ2-7
cdr3_aa: CASSNRGANYEQYF
cdr3_nt: TGTGCCAGCAGCAACAGGGGGGCTAACTACGAGCAGTACTTC

clone_size: NA
v_call: TRBV6-5
d_call: NA
j_call: TRBJ2-2
cdr3_aa: CASSYSGDTGELFF
cdr3_nt: TGTGCCAGCAGTTACTCCGGGGACACCGGGGAGCTGTTTTTT

clone_size: NA
v_call: TRBV27
d_call: TRBD1
j_call: TRBJ2-7
cdr3_aa: CASSISTGNEQYF
cdr3_nt: TGTGCCAGCAGTATCTCGACAGGGAACGAGCAGTACTTC

clone_size: NA
v_call: TRBV10-1
d_call: NA
j_call: TRBJ2-2
cdr3_aa: CASSPWATGELFF
cdr3_nt: TGCGCCAGCAGCCCTTGGGCCACCGGGGAGCTGTTTTTT

clone_size: NA
v_call: TRBV11-3
d_call: NA
j_call: TRBJ2-7
cdr3_aa: CASSLGAPSYEQYF
cdr3_nt: TGTGCCAGCAGCTTAGGGGCGCCTTCCTACGAGCAGTACTTC

clone_size: NA
v_call: TRBV27
d_call: NA
j_call: TRBJ2-3
cdr3_aa: CASGTGYGGMDTQYF
cdr3_nt: TGTGCCAGCGGCACAGGGTATGGGGGCATGGATACGCAGTATTTT

clone_size: NA
v_call: TRBV7-9
d_call: NA
j_call: TRBJ2-7
cdr3_aa: CASSLVGGQNEQYF
cdr3_nt: TGTGCCAGCAGCCTTGTCGGGGGACAGAACGAGCAGTACTTC

clone_size: NA
v_call: TRBV29-1
d_call: NA
j_call: TRBJ1-2
cdr3_aa: CSVEDWTEEAYTF
cdr3_nt: TGCAGCGTTGAAGATTGGACTGAGGAGGCCTACACCTTC

clone_size: NA
v_call: TRBV5-6
d_call: NA
j_call: TRBJ1-5
cdr3_aa: CASSSLNQPQHF
cdr3_nt: TGTGCCAGCAGCTCCCTTAATCAGCCCCAGCATTTT

clone_size: NA
v_call: TRBV28
d_call: NA
j_call: TRBJ2-7
cdr3_aa: CASSLSSGPEQYF
cdr3_nt: TGTGCCAGCAGTTTATCATCAGGGCCCGAGCAGTACTTC

clone_size: once
v_call: TRBV4-1
d_call: NA
j_call: TRBJ2-3
cdr3_aa: CASSQGLSSTDTQYF
cdr3_nt: TGCGCCAGCAGCCAAGGGCTGTCGAGCACAGATACGCAGTATTTT

clone_size: NA
v_call: TRBV4-1
d_call: NA
j_call: TRBJ2-1
cdr3_aa: CASSLFSSYNEQFF
cdr3_nt: TGCGCCAGCAGTCTGTTTAGCTCCTACAATGAGCAGTTCTTC

clone_size: NA
v_call: TRBV27
d_call: TRBD1
j_call: TRBJ2-7
cdr3_aa: CASRETGSYEQYF
cdr3_nt: TGTGCCAGCAGGGAGACAGGGTCCTACGAGCAGTACTTC

clone_size: NA
v_call: TRBV6-5
d_call: NA
j_call: TRBJ2-2
cdr3_aa: CASSGDITNTGELFF
cdr3_nt: TGTGCCAGCAGCGGGGACATTACGAACACCGGGGAGCTGTTTTTT

clone_size: NA
v_call: TRBV2
d_call: NA
j_call: TRBJ2-1
cdr3_aa: CASSEALASNEQFF
cdr3_nt: TGTGCCAGCAGTGAAGCCCTAGCGAGCAATGAGCAGTTCTTC

clone_size: NA
v_call: TRBV6-1
d_call: NA
j_call: TRBJ1-2
cdr3_aa: CASKNSLTNYGYTF
cdr3_nt: TGTGCCAGCAAGAACAGCCTCACTAACTATGGCTACACCTTC

clone_size: NA
v_call: TRBV5-5
d_call: NA
j_call: TRBJ2-7
cdr3_aa: CASSLARAFTYEQYF
cdr3_nt: TGTGCCAGCAGCTTGGCGCGAGCGTTTACCTACGAGCAGTACTTC

clone_size: NA
v_call: TRBV5-1
d_call: TRBD1
j_call: TRBJ1-1
cdr3_aa: CASSWDRAGTEAFF
cdr3_nt: TGTGCCAGCAGCTGGGACAGGGCGGGCACTGAAGCTTTCTTT

clone_size: NA
v_call: TRBV6-4
d_call: NA
j_call: TRBJ2-3
cdr3_aa: CASSDTARGTDTQYF
cdr3_nt: TGTGCCAGCAGTGACACCGCGCGAGGCACAGATACGCAGTATTTT

clone_size: NA
v_call: TRBV7-9
d_call: NA
j_call: TRBJ1-1
cdr3_aa: CASRGIPTEAFF
cdr3_nt: TGTGCCAGCAGGGGCATCCCAACTGAAGCTTTCTTT

clone_size: NA
v_call: TRBV10-1
d_call: NA
j_call: TRBJ1-1
cdr3_aa: CASSEDSTEAFF
cdr3_nt: TGCGCCAGCAGTGAGGACAGTACTGAAGCTTTCTTT

clone_size: NA
v_call: TRBV7-6
d_call: TRBD2
j_call: TRBJ2-1
cdr3_aa: CASSLVVSGRGGAEQFF
cdr3_nt: TGTGCCAGCAGCTTAGTTGTTAGCGGGAGGGGTGGGGCTGAGCAGTTCTTC

clone_size: NA
v_call: TRBV27
d_call: TRBD1
j_call: TRBJ2-5
cdr3_aa: CASGQGEKTQYF
cdr3_nt: TGTGCCAGTGGACAGGGCGAAAAGACCCAGTACTTC

clone_size: once
v_call: TRBV27
d_call: TRBD1
j_call: TRBJ1-2
cdr3_aa: CASSSGTGRSHYGYTF
cdr3_nt: TGTGCCAGCAGTTCCGGGACAGGACGATCCCACTATGGCTACACCTTC

clone_size: NA
v_call: TRBV19
d_call: NA
j_call: TRBJ2-1
cdr3_aa: CASSILDRGNEQFF
cdr3_nt: TGTGCCAGTAGTATTCTGGACCGGGGGAATGAGCAGTTCTTC

clone_size: NA
v_call: TRBV5-8
d_call: TRBD1
j_call: TRBJ2-7
cdr3_aa: CASTGQASYEQYF
cdr3_nt: TGTGCCAGCACCGGACAGGCTTCCTACGAGCAGTACTTC

clone_size: NA
v_call: TRBV4-2
d_call: TRBD1
j_call: TRBJ2-1
cdr3_aa: CASSQPAQGAPGEQFF
cdr3_nt: TGTGCCAGCAGCCAACCGGCACAGGGGGCGCCGGGAGAGCAGTTCTTC

clone_size: NA
v_call: TRBV27
d_call: TRBD2
j_call: TRBJ2-2
cdr3_aa: CASSYGLAGGNAGELFF
cdr3_nt: TGTGCCAGCAGTTACGGACTAGCGGGAGGTAATGCCGGGGAGCTGTTTTTT

clone_size: NA
v_call: TRBV14
d_call: TRBD1
j_call: TRBJ1-2
cdr3_aa: CASSRPGQGMQGYTF
cdr3_nt: TGTGCCAGCAGCCGCCCTGGACAGGGAATGCAGGGCTACACCTTC

clone_size: few
v_call: TRBV19
d_call: NA
j_call: TRBJ2-1
cdr3_aa: CASSRDTYNEQFF
cdr3_nt: TGTGCCAGTAGCCGGGACACCTACAATGAGCAGTTCTTC